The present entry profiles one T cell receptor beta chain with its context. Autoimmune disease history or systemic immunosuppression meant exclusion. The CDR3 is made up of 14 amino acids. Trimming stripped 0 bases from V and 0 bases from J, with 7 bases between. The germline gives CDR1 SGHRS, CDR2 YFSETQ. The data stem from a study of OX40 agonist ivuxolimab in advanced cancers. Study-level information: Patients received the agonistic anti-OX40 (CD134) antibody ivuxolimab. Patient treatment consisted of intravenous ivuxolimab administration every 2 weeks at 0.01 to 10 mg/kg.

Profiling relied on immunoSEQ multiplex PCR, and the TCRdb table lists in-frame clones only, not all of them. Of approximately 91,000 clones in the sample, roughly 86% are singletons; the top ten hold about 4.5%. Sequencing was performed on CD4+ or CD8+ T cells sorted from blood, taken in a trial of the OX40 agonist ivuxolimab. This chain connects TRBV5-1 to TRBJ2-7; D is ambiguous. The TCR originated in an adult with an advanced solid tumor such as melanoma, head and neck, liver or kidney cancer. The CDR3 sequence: CASSLASLSYEQYF. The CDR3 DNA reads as TGCGCCAGCAGCTTGGCATCTCTCTCCTACGAGCAGTACTTC.